This entry lists 27 T cell receptor beta chains sequenced from one sample in a study. Amplification of TRBV12-4/TRBJ1-2 clonotypes used adaptor-ligated barcode primers. Using its own MiXCR run on the multiplex PCR reads, TCRdb lists one record per CDR3 protein. The sample consists of fewer than 1,500 distinct CDR3 sequences, about 20% of them appearing once. Input material: memory CD4+ T cells sorted from blood. As for subset: memory CD4+ T cells, CD4+CD45RO+CD25-. These receptor sequences come from a female donor with breast cancer.

This clonotype was counted between two and nine times. This chain uses TRBV12-3 or TRBV12-4 with TRBJ1-2; 9 bases align to TRBD1. Losses at the gene ends were 3 bases for V and 4 bases for J; bases not matched to a gene: 6. The CDR3 extends over 15 amino acids. The CDR3 nucleotides are TGTGCCAGCAGTTTCTTCCGGGACAGGGTCTATGGCTACACCTTC. Its translation: CASSFFRDRVYGYTF.

This clonotype is large. This chain uses TRBV12-3 or TRBV12-4 with TRBJ1-2; no clear D. Trimming took 6 bases from V and 4 from J, leaving 18 bases between them. CDR3 length: 15 amino acids. CDR3 region: CASSLRAGGGYGYTF. As DNA, the CDR3 is TGTGCCAGCAGCCTCCGGGCAGGCGGTGGCTATGGCTACACCTTC.

Sample share makes this clonotype large. This sequence joins TRBV12-3 or TRBV12-4 and TRBJ1-2, with D uncertain. CDR3 length: 13 residues. V was clipped by 8 bases and J by 0 bases, with 10 bases between them. The CDR3 reads CASGPRPNYGYTF. CDR3 DNA: TGTGCCAGCGGCCCCAGGCCTAACTATGGCTACACCTTC.

This clonotype was counted a few times. CDR3 sequence: CASSPGNYGYTF. The DNA of the CDR3 is TGTGCCAGCAGCCCAGGAAACTATGGCTACACCTTC. J is TRBJ1-2 and V is TRBV12-3 or TRBV12-4; no clear D. The CDR3 spans 12 residues. The ends were cut back, 6 bases at V and 2 bases at J, with 7 bases in the middle.

The V and J genes are TRBV12-3 or TRBV12-4 and TRBJ1-2; D is ambiguous. This CDR3 is 14 amino acids long. Trimming removed 3 bases at V and 6 bases at J, with 14 bases between. The CDR3: CASSLWEIRDGYTF. The CDR3 DNA follows: TGTGCCAGCAGTTTGTGGGAGATTCGCGATGGCTACACCTTC.

This rearrangement joins TRBV12-3 or TRBV12-4 to TRBJ1-2; no clear D gene. The CDR3 is 15 amino acids. V lost 7 bases and J 4 bases, leaving 19 bases between the germline ends. CDR3: CASTSYGGRSYGYTF. The CDR3 coding sequence is TGTGCCAGCACCTCTTATGGAGGTCGAAGCTATGGCTACACCTTC.

Judged by abundance, this clonotype is large. V is TRBV12-3 or TRBV12-4 and J is TRBJ1-2; no firm D call. The CDR3 contains 14 residues. V was shortened by 4 bases and J by 8 bases, with 17 bases between the two germline ends. In DNA, the CDR3 is TGTGCCAGCAGTTCCTCTTTAACGTTGGCGGGCTACACCTTC. This encodes CASSSSLTLAGYTF.

This clonotype was recorded a few times. The J gene is TRBJ1-2, the V gene TRBV12-3 or TRBV12-4; possible D gene TRBD1, 6 bases. V lost 5 bases, J lost 5 bases, and 15 bases lay in between. The CDR3 has 14 residues. As DNA, the CDR3 is TGTGCCAGCAGTGGAACTCCGACAGGTTATGGCTACACCTTC. This gives the protein CASSGTPTGYGYTF.

This clonotype is categorized as large. The chain has TRBV12-3 or TRBV12-4 and TRBJ1-2; possible D gene TRBD1, 6 bases. CDR3 length: 13 residues. Trimming cost V 5 bases and J 6 bases, with 13 bases left between them. CDR3 loop: CASSTSGVHGYTF. The CDR3 DNA reads TGTGCCAGCAGTACCTCAGGGGTTCATGGCTACACCTTC.

This clonotype has just a few counts. V usage is TRBV12-3 or TRBV12-4 and J usage is TRBJ1-2, with D perhaps TRBD1 (5 bases). Deletions cut 8 bases from V and 8 bases from J, with 21 bases between. The CDR3 is made up of 14 amino acids. CDR3 coding DNA: TGTGCCAGCTCATGGACACCGGGCACTGGAGGCTACACCTTC. Translated, it gives CASSWTPGTGGYTF.

In the case of this clonotype: One end of the junction does not line up with germline, which may come from a read error. J is TRBJ1-2 and V is TRBV12-3 or TRBV12-4; TRBD1 aligns across 7 bases. The CDR3 loop spans 13 amino acids. The CDR3 loop is CASSQNRGGGYTF. The CDR3 DNA reads as TGTGCTAGCAGCCAGAACAGGGGTGGTGGCTACACCTTC.

Sample share makes this clonotype large (0.1 to 1%). The chain is built from TRBV12-3 or TRBV12-4 and TRBJ1-2; D uncertain. Trimming cost V 5 bases and J 6 bases, with 13 bases left between them. The CDR3 extends over 13 amino acids. The CDR3 DNA reads TGTGCCAGCAGTCCCGGGGTTCGGGATGGCTACACCTTC. This codes for CASSPGVRDGYTF.

This clonotype is deemed medium-sized (0.01 to 0.1%). The chain has TRBV12-3 or TRBV12-4 and TRBJ1-2; TRBD1 matches 10 bases. V was clipped by 7 bases and J by 7 bases; unmatched bases: 12. The CDR3 sequence is 15 residues long. The CDR3 protein is CASNAGTGEHGGYTF. DNA of the CDR3: TGTGCCAGCAATGCCGGGACAGGGGAACACGGTGGCTACACCTTC.

This clonotype is medium-sized. The chain is built from TRBV12-3 or TRBV12-4 and TRBJ1-2; no definite D call. The CDR3 runs 12 residues. V was pared by 0 bases and J by 4 bases, with 3 bases between. The CDR3: CASSLAGYGYTF. Here the CDR3 DNA reads TGTGCCAGCAGTTTAGCCGGCTATGGCTACACCTTC.

This clonotype is labeled medium-sized. This chain joins TRBV12-3 or TRBV12-4 and TRBJ1-2, with D perhaps matching TRBD1 (5 bases). This CDR3 comprises 13 residues. V was cut by 1 base and J by 8 bases, with 11 bases left in between. DNA of the CDR3: TGTGCCAGCAGTTTAGGGACAACCTGGGGCTACACCTTC. Translated: CASSLGTTWGYTF.

This clonotype rates as medium-sized. The chain is built from TRBV12-3 or TRBV12-4 and TRBJ1-2; unclear D gene. The CDR3 contains 14 residues. V was cut by 7 bases and J by 5 bases, with 17 bases left in between. In DNA form, the CDR3 reads TGTGCCAGCACACGGAGTCTATGGGGTTATGGCTACACCTTC. It yields the protein CASTRSLWGYGYTF.

This clonotype is judged medium-sized. The J gene is TRBJ1-2, the V gene TRBV12-3 or TRBV12-4; no definite D call. The ends were cut back, 2 bases at V and 10 bases at J, with 11 bases in the middle. The CDR3 is made up of 12 amino acids. CDR3 sequence (DNA): TGTGCCAGCAGTTTACCCTACGGGGACTACACCTTC. It codes for CASSLPYGDYTF.

This clonotype is categorized as large (0.1 to 1%). V is TRBV12-3 or TRBV12-4 and J is TRBJ1-2; a possible D gene is TRBD1 (5 bases). The V and J ends lost 5 bases and 7 bases respectively, with 17 bases between them. The CDR3 contains 14 residues. CDR3 protein: CASSVRRGLSGYTF. CDR3 DNA: TGTGCCAGCAGTGTTAGGAGGGGACTCTCTGGCTACACCTTC.

Only a few counts were recorded for this clonotype. The chain uses TRBV12-3 or TRBV12-4 and TRBJ1-2; tentatively, D is TRBD1 (6 bases). This CDR3 region has 12 residues. V was clipped by 4 bases and J by 8 bases, with 11 bases between them. CDR3 residues: CASSSSGVGYTF. The CDR3 DNA sequence: TGTGCCAGCAGTTCCTCAGGGGTCGGCTACACCTTC.

This clonotype came up many times. The gene calls are TRBV12-3 or TRBV12-4 and TRBJ1-2; 8 bases line up with TRBD1. The CDR3 is 14 amino acids. With V trimmed by 6 bases and J by 6 bases, 9 bases remained unmatched. Here the CDR3 reads CASRGRTGNHGYTF. As DNA, the CDR3 is TGTGCCAGCAGGGGACGGACAGGGAACCATGGCTACACCTTC.

This chain links TRBV12-3 or TRBV12-4 with TRBJ1-2, with D unclear. V lost 6 bases, J lost 6 bases, and 8 bases lay in between. The CDR3 contains 11 residues. For the CDR3, the DNA is TGTGCCAGCAGCCTAGGGAATGGCTACACCTTC. Translation: CASSLGNGYTF.

The rearrangement joins TRBV12-3 or TRBV12-4 to TRBJ1-2, with a possible D match to TRBD1 (5 bases). The ends were cut back, 1 base at V and 7 bases at J, with 10 bases in the middle. This CDR3 region has 13 residues. The CDR3, as DNA: TGTGCCAGCAGTTTAGTGGGGCACGCTGGCTACACCTTC. As protein: CASSLVGHAGYTF.

By sample fraction, this clonotype is large. V usage is TRBV12-3 or TRBV12-4 and J usage is TRBJ1-2; D is possibly TRBD1 (5 bases). V shed 3 bases and J shed 5 bases, with 16 bases lying between them. This CDR3 has 15 residues. The CDR3, as DNA: TGTGCCAGCAGTTTCGGGGCAGCTCAACCTTATGGCTACACCTTC. It yields the protein CASSFGAAQPYGYTF.

This clonotype is classed as large. This rearrangement joins TRBV12-3 or TRBV12-4 to TRBJ1-2; D remains ambiguous. This CDR3 contains 15 residues. V lost 4 bases to trimming and J lost 1 base, with 13 bases between them. As DNA, the CDR3 is TGTGCCAGCAGTTCGATGGGGTTTGGTAACTATGGCTACACCTTC. It specifies CASSSMGFGNYGYTF.

By share of the sample, this clonotype is large (0.1 to 1%). CDR3 nucleotides: TGTGCCAGCAGTTTAGGACAAGCGTGGACCTTC. As protein: CASSLGQAWTF. The chain is built from TRBV12-3 or TRBV12-4 and TRBJ1-2; D uncertain. This CDR3 has 11 residues. V was cut by 1 base and J by 14 bases, with 11 bases left in between.

This clonotype counts as large. CDR3 loop: CASSWQGNGGYTF. CDR3 bases: TGTGCCAGCAGCTGGCAGGGCAACGGTGGCTACACCTTC. The chain combines TRBV12-3 or TRBV12-4 with TRBJ1-2; a weak D match, TRBD1 (5 bases). The CDR3 sequence is 13 residues long. The V end was cut by 6 bases, the J end by 7 bases, with 15 bases between.

This clonotype is deemed medium-sized. J is TRBJ1-2 and V is TRBV12-3 or TRBV12-4; the D gene is possibly TRBD1 (5 bases). The CDR3 has 12 residues. Trimming took off 5 bases at V and 8 bases at J, with 12 bases between the two ends. CDR3 amino acids: CASSTQGGGYTF. DNA for the CDR3: TGTGCCAGCAGTACGCAGGGCGGAGGCTACACCTTC.